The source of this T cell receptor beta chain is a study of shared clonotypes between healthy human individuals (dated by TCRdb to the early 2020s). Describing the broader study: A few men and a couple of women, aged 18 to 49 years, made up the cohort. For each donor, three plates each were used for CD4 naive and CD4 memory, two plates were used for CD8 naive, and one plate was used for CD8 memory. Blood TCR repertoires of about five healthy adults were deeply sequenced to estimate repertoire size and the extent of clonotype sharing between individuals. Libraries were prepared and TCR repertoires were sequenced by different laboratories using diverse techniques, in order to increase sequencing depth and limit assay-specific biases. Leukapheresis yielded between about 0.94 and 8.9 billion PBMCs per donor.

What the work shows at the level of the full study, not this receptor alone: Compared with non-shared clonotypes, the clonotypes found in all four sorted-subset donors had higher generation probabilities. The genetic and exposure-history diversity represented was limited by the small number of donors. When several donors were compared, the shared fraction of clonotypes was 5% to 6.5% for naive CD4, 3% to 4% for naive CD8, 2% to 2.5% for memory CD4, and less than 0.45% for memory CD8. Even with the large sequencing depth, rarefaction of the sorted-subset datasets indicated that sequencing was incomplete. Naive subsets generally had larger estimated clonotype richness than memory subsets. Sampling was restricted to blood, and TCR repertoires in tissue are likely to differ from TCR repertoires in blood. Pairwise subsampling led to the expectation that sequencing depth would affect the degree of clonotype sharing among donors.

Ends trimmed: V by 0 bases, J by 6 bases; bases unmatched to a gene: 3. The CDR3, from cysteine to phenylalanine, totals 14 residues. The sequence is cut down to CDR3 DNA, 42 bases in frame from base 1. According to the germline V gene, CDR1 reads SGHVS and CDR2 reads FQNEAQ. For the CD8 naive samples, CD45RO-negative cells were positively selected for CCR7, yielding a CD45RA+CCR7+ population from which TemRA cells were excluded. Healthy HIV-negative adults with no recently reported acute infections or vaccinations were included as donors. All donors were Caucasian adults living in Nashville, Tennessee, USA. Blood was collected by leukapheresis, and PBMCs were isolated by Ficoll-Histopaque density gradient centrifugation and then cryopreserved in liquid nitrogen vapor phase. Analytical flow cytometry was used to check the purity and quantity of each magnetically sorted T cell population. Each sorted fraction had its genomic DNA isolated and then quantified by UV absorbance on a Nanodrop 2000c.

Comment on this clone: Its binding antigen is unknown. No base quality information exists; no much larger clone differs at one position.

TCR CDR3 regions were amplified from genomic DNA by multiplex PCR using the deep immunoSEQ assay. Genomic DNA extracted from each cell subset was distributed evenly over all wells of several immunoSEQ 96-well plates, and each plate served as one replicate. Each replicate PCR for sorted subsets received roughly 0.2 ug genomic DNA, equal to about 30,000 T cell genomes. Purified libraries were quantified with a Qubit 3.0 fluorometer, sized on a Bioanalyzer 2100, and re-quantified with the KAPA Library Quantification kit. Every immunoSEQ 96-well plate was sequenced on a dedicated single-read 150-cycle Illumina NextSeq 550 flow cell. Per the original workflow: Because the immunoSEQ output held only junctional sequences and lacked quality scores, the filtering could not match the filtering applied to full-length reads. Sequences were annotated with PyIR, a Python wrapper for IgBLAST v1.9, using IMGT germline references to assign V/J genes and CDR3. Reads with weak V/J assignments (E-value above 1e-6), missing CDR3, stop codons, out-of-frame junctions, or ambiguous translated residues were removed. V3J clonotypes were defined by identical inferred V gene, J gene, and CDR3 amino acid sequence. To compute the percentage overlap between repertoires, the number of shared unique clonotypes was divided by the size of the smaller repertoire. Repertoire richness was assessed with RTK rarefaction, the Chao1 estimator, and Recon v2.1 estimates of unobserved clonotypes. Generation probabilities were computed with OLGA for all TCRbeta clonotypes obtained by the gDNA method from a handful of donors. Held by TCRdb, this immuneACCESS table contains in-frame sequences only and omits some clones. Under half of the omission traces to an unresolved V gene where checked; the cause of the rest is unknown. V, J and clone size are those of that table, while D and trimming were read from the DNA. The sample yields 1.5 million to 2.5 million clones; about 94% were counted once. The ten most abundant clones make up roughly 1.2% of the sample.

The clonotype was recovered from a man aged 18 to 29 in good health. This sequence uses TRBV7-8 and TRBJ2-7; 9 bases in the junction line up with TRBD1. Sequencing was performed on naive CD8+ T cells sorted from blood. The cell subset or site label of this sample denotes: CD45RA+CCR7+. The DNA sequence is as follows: TGTGCCAGCAGCTTAGCAGGGACAGGGCTCGAGCAGTACTTC. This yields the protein CASSLAGTGLEQYF.